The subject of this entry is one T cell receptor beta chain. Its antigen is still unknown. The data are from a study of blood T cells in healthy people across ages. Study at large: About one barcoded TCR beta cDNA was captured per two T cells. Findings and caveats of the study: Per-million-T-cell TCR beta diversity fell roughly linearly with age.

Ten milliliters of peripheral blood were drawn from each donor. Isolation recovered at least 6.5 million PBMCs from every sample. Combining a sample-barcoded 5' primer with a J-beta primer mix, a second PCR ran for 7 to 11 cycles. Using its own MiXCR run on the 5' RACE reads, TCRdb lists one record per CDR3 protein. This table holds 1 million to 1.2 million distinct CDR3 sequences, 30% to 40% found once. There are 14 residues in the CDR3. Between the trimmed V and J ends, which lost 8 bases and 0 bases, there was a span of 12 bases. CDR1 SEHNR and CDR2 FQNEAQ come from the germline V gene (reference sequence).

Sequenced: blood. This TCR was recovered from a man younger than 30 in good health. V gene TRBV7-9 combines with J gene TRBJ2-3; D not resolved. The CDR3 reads CASDILSSTDTQYF. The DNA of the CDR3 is TGTGCCAGCGACATCCTCTCTAGCACAGATACGCAGTATTTT.